This T cell receptor beta chain was retrieved from a study of T cell repertoires in cytomegalovirus infection. Study in general: Signatures in public TCR beta sequences pointed to both CMV infection and matching HLA type.

Each CDR3 protein is one row after TCRdb ran MiXCR on the reads. Of a few hundred thousand distinct CDR3 sequences in the sample, about a sixth were seen once. This CDR3 is built from 14 residues. Deletions cut 8 bases from V and 1 base from J, with 14 bases between. CDR1 is MNHEY and CDR2 is SMNVEV in the germline V gene (reference sequence). The sample consisted of CD8+ T cells from PBMCs. The rearrangement links TRBV27 to TRBJ2-5, with TRBD2 as a possible D gene (5 bases). The sequence was collected from a human donor in good health (CMV status not recorded). Some clones in this sample may be carry-over from other donors' samples. The CDR3 loop is CASGNGLFQETQYF. The DNA for the CDR3 is TGTGCCAGCGGGAATGGACTGTTCCAAGAGACCCAGTACTTC.